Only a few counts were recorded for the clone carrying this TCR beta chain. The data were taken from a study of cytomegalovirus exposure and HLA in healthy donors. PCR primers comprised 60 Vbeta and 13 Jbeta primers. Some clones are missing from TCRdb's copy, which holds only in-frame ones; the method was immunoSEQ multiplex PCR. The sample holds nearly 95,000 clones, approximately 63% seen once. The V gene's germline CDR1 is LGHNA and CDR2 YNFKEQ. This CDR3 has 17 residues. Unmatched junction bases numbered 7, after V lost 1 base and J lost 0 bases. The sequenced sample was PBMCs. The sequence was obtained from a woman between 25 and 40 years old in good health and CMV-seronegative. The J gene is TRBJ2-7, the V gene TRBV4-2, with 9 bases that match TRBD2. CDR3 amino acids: CASSQGLAGSSSYEQYF. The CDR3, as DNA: TGTGCCAGCAGCCAAGGTCTAGCGGGGAGTAGCTCCTACGAGCAGTACTTC.